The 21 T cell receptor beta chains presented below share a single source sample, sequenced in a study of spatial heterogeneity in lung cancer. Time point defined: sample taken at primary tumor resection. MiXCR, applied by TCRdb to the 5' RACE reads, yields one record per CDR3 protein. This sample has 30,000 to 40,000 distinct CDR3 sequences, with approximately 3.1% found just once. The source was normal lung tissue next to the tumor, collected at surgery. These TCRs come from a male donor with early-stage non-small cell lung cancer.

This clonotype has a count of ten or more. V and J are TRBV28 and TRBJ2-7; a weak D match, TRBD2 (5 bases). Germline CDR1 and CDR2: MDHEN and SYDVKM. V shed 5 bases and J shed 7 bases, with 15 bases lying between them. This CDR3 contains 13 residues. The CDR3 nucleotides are TGTGCCAGCAGTCTCGCGGATGGGGAGGAGCAGTACTTC. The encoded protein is CASSLADGEEQYF.

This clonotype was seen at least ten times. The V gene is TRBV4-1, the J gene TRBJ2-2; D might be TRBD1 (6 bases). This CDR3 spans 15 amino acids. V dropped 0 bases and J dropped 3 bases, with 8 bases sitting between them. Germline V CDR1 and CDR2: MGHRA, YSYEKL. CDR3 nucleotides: TGCGCCAGCAGCCAAGACAGGGGAGACACCGGGGAGCTGTTTTTT. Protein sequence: CASSQDRGDTGELFF.

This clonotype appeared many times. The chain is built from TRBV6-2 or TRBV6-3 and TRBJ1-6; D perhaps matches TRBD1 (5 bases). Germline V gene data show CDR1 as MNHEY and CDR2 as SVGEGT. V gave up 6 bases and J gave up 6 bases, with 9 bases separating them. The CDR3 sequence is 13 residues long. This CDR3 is CASSLDSNSPLHF. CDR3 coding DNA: TGTGCCAGCAGCCTAGACAGTAATTCACCCCTCCACTTT.

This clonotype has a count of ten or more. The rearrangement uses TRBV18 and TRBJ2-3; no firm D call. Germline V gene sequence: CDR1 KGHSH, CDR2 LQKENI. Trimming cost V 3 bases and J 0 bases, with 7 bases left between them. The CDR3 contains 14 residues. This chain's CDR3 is CASSPAPSTDTQYF. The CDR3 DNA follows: TGTGCCAGCTCACCTGCCCCTAGCACAGATACGCAGTATTTT.

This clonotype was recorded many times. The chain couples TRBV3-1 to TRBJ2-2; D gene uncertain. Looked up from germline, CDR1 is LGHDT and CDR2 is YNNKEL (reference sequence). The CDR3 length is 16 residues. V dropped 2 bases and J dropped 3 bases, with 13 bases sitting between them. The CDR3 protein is CASSQFKRLDTGELFF. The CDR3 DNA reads TGTGCCAGCAGCCAATTCAAGCGATTGGACACCGGGGAGCTGTTTTTT.

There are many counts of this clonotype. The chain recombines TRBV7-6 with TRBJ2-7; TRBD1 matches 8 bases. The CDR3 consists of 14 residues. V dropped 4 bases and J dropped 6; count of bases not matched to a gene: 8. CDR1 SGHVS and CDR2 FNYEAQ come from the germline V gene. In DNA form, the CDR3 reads TGTGCCAGCAGCTCTGGACAGGGTCCGAGCGAGCAGTACTTC. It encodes CASSSGQGPSEQYF. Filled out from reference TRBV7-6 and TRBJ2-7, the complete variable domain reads GAGVSQSPRYKVTKRGQDVALRCDPISGHVSLYWYRQALGQGPEFLTYFNYEAQQDKSGLPNDRFSAERPEGSISTLTIQRTEQRDSAMYRCASSSGQGPSEQYFGPGTRLTVT.

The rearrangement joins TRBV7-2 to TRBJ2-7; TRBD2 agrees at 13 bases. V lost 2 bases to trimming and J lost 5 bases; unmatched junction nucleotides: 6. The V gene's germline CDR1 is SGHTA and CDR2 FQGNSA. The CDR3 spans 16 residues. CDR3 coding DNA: TGTGCCAGCAGCTTAACCGGGACTAGCGGGGCGGACGAGCAGTACTTC. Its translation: CASSLTGTSGADEQYF.

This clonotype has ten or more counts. CDR3 sequence: CASSRREARETQYF. CDR3 in DNA: TGTGCCAGCAGCCGCCGAGAGGCGCGAGAGACCCAGTACTTC. V and J are TRBV12-3 or TRBV12-4 and TRBJ2-5; no clear D gene. The CDR3 is made up of 14 amino acids. Trimming stripped 6 bases from V and 4 bases from J, with 15 bases between.

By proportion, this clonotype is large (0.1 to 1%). The CDR3 here is CASSLALAYNEQFF. DNA of the CDR3: TGTGCCAGCAGCTTAGCACTAGCGTACAATGAGCAGTTCTTC. V gene TRBV11-2 combines with J gene TRBJ2-1; 7 positions match TRBD2. J lost 4 bases, V lost 1 base, and 1 base had no gene match. The CDR3 covers 14 residues. CDR1 and CDR2 (germline): SGHAT, FQNNGV.

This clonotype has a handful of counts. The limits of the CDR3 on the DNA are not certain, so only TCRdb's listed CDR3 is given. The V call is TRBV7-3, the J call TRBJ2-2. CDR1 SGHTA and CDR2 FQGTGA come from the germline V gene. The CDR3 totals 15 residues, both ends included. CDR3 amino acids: CASSLPDKGPGSCFF.

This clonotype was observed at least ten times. The chain's CDR3 is CSAAYWTEAFF. In nucleotides, the CDR3 is TGCAGCGCTGCCTACTGGACTGAAGCTTTCTTT. The chain uses TRBV29-1 and TRBJ1-1; no reliable D call. Per germline, CDR1 SQVTM and CDR2 ANQGSEA. The CDR3 is made up of 11 amino acids. V dropped 7 bases and J dropped 5 bases, with 11 bases sitting between them.

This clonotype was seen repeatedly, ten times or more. The CDR3 DNA is TGTGCCAGCAGCTTAGATATAGCGGGAGCCACAGATACGCAGTATTTT. It is translated as CASSLDIAGATDTQYF. The gene calls are TRBV7-9 and TRBJ2-3, with TRBD2 identical over 9 bases. V shed 1 base, J shed 2 bases, and the junction held 4 bases outside the gene matches. The V gene's germline CDR1 is SEHNR and CDR2 FQNEAQ (reference sequence). The CDR3 is 16 residues long. The entire variable domain, with the rest obtained from reference TRBV7-9 and TRBJ2-3, is as follows: DTGVSQNPRHKITKRGQNVTFRCDPISEHNRLYWYRQTLGQGPEFLTYFQNEAQLEKSRLLSDRFSAERPKGSFSTLEIQRTEQGDSAMYLCASSLDIAGATDTQYFGPGTRLTVL.

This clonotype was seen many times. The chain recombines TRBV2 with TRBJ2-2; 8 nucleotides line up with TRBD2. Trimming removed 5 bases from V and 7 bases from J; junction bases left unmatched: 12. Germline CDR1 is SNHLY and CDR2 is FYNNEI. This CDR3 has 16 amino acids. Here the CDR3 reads CASSPRQRGFSGELFF. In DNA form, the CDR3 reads TGTGCCAGCAGTCCCCGACAGCGGGGGTTCAGCGGGGAGCTGTTTTTT. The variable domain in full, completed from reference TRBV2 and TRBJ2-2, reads EPEVTQTPSHQVTQMGQEVILRCVPISNHLYFYWYRQILGQKVEFLVSFYNNEISEKSEIFDDQFSVERPDGSNFTLKIRSTKLEDSAMYFCASSPRQRGFSGELFFGEGSRLTVL.

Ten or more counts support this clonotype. As DNA, the CDR3 is TGTGCCAGCTCACCGTCCCAAGAGACCCAGTACTTC. It yields the protein CASSPSQETQYF. The chain has TRBV18 and TRBJ2-5, with D unresolved. CDR3 length: 12 amino acids. Trimming took off 3 bases at V and 1 base at J, with 3 bases between the two ends. Germline-derived CDR1 and CDR2 are KGHSH and LQKENI.

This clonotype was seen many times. This chain's CDR3 is CSVGGTSGRNEQYF. Written as DNA, the CDR3 is TGCAGCGTGGGGGGGACTAGCGGGAGAAACGAGCAGTACTTC. The V and J genes are TRBV29-1 and TRBJ2-7; TRBD2 matches at 14 bases. The V gene end was trimmed by 6 bases and the J gene end by 5 bases; junction bases not matched to a gene: 6. Per germline, CDR1 SQVTM and CDR2 ANQGSEA. The CDR3 is 14 residues long.

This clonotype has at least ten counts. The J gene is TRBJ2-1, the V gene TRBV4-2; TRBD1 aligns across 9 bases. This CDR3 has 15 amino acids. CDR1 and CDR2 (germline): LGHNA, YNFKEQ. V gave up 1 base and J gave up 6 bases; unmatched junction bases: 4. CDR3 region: CASSQGPGQGNEQFF. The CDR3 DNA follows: TGTGCCAGCAGCCAAGGACCGGGACAGGGCAATGAGCAGTTCTTC.

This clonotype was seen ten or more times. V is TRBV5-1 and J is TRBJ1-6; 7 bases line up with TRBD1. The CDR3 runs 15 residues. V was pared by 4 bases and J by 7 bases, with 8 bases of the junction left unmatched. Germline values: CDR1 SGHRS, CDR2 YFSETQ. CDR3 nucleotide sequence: TGCGCCAGCAGCATCGACAGGGTCGGGAATTCACCCCTCCACTTT. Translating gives CASSIDRVGNSPLHF.

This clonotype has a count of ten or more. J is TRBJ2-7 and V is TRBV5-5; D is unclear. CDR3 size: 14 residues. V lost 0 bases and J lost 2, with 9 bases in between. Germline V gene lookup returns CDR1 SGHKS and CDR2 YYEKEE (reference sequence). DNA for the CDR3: TGTGCCAGCAGCTTGGGTGGACGTGCCTACGAGCAGTACTTC. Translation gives CASSLGGRAYEQYF.

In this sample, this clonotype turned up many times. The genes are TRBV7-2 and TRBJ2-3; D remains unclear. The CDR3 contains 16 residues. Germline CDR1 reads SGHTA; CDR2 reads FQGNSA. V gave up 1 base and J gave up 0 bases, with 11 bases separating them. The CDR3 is CASSLDYGSSTDTQYF. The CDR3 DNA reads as TGTGCCAGCAGCTTAGATTATGGGTCTAGCACAGATACGCAGTATTTT.

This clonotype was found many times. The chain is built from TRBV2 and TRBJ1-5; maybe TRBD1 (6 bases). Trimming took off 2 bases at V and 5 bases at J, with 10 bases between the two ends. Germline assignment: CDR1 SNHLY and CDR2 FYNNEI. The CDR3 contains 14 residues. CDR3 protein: CASSESAGDQPQHF. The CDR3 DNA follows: TGTGCCAGCAGTGAATCGGCAGGGGATCAGCCCCAGCATTTT.

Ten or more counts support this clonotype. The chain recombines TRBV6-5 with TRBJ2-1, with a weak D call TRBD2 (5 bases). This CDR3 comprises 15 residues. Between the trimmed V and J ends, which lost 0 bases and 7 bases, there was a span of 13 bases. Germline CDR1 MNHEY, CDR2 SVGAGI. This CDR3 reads CASSYSRQRDNEQFF. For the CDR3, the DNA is TGTGCCAGCAGTTACTCCCGGCAGAGGGATAATGAGCAGTTCTTC.